This TCR beta chain comes out of a study of T-cell memory formation after mild COVID-19. In the study overall: TCR clusters were mostly donor specific.

Germline V gene sequence: CDR1 DFQATT, CDR2 SNEGSKA (reference sequence). Trimming took 4 bases from V and 1 from J, leaving 14 bases between them. The CDR3 consists of 15 residues. TCRdb processed the 5' RACE reads anew with MiXCR; each CDR3 protein has one entry. The table includes fewer than 75,000 distinct CDR3 sequences, 9% to 15% detected once. The specimen sequenced was PBMCs or a T cell subset sorted from them (not recorded which). This receptor was identified in a man between 18 and 29 years old who had mild COVID-19 (a few samples of this study predate the infection). Cell type and time point are not known. The gene calls are TRBV20-1 and TRBJ1-5; a weak D match, TRBD1 (5 bases). The CDR3 loop is CSATSAGGSNQPQHF. CDR3 DNA sequence: TGCAGTGCTACGTCCGCGGGGGGAAGCAATCAGCCCCAGCATTTT.